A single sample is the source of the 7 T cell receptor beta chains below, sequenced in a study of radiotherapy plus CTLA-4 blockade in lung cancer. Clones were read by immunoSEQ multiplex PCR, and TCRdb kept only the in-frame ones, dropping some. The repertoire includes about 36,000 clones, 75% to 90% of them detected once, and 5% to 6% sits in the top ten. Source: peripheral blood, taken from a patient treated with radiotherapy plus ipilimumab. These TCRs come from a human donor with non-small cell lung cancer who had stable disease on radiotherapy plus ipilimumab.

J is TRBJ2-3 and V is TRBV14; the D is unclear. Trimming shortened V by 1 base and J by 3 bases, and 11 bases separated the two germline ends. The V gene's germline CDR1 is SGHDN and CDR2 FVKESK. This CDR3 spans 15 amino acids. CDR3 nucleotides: TGTGCCAGCAGCCAAGCTCTACGGTTGACAGATACGCAGTATTTT. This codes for CASSQALRLTDTQYF.

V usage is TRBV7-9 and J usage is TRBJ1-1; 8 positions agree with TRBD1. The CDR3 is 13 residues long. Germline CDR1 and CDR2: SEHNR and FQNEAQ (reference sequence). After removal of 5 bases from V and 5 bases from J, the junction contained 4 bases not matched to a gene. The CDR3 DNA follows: TGTGCCAGCAGCGGAACAGGGGGGACTGAAGCTTTCTTT. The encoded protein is CASSGTGGTEAFF.

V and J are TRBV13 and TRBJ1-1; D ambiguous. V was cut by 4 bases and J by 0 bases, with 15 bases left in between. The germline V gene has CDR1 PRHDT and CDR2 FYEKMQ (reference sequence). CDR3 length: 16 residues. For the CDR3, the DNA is TGTGCCAGCAGCTCCTCCGGGAGGGTAATGAACACTGAAGCTTTCTTT. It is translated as CASSSSGRVMNTEAFF.

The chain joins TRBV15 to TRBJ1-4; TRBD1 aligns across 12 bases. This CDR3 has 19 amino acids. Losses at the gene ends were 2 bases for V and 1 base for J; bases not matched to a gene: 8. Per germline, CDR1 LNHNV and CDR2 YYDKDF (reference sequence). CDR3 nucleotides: TGTGCCACCAGCAGATCCGGGACAGGGGGCAGGGGAACTAATGAAAAACTGTTTTTT. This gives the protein CATSRSGTGGRGTNEKLFF.

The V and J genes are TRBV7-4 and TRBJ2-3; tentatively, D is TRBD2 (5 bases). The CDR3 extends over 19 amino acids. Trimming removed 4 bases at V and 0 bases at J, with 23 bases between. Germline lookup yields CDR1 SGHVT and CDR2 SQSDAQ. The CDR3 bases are TGTGCCAGCAGCTCCCGAGTAGCCCGAGCGGAAACTAGCACAGATACGCAGTATTTT. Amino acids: CASSSRVARAETSTDTQYF. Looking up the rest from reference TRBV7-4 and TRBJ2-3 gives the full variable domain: GAGVSQSPRYKVAKRGRDVALRCDSISGHVTLYWYRQTLGQGSEVLTYSQSDAQRDKSGRPSGRFSAERPERSVSTLKIQRTEQGDSAVYLCASSSRVARAETSTDTQYFGPGTRLTVL.

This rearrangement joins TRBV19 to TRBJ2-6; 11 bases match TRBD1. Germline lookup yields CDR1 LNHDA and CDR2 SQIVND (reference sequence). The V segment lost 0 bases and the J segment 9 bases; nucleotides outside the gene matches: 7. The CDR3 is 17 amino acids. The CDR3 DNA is TGTGCCAGTAGTATAGAGTTTGGGACAGGGGGTGTCAACGTCCTGACTTTC. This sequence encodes CASSIEFGTGGVNVLTF.

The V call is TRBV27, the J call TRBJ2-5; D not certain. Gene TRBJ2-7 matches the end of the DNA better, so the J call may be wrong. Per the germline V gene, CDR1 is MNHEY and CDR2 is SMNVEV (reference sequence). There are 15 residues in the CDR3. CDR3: CASSLRSQGHYEQYF. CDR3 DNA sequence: TGTGCCAGCAGTTTGAGGTCGCAAGGTCACTACGAGCAGTACTTC.